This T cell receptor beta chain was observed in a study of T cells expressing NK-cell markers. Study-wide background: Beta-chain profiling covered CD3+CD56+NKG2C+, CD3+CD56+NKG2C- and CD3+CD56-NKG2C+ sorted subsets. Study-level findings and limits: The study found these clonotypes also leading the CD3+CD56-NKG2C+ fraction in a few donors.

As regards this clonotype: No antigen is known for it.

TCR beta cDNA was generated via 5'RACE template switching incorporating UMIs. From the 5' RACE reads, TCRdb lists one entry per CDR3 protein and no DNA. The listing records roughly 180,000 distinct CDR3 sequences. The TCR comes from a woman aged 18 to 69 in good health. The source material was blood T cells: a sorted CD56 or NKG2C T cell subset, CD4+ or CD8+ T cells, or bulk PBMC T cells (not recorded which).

CDR3 region: CASSQRDNEQFF. This chain joins TRBV7-9 and TRBJ2-1. Germline assignment: CDR1 SEHNR and CDR2 FQNEAQ (reference sequence). This CDR3 has 12 amino acids.